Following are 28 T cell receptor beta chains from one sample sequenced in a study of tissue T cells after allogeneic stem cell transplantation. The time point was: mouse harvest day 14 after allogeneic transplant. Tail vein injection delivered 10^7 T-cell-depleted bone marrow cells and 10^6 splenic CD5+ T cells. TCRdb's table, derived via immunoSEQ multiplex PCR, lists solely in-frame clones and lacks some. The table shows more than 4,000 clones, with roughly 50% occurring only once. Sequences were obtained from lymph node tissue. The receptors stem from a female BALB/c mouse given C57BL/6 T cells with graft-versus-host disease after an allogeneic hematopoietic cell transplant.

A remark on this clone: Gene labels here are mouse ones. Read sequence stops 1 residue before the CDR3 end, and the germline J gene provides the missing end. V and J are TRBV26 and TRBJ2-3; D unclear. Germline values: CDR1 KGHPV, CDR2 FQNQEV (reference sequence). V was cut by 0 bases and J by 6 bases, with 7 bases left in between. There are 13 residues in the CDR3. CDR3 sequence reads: CASSLSTGETLYF. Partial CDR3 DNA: TGTGCCAGCAGTCTGTCGACGGGGGAAACGCTGTAT.

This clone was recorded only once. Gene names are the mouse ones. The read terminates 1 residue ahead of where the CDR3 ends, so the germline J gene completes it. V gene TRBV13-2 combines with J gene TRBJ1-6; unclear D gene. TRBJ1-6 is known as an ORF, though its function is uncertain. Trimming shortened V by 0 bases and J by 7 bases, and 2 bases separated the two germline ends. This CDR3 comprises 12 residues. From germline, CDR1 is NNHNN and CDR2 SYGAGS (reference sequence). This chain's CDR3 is CASGDANSPLYF. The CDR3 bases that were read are TGTGCCAGCGGTGATGCCAATTCGCCCCTCTAC.

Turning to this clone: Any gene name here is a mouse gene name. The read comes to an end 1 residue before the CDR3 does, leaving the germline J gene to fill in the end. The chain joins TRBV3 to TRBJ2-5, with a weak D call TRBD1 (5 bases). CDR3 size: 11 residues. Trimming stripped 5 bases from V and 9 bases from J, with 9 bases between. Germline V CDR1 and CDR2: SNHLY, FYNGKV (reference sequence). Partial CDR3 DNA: TGTGCCAGCAGCCTCAGGGAGACCCAGTAC. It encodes CASSLRETQY. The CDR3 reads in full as CASSLRETQYF. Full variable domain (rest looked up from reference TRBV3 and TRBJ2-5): GPKVLQIPSHQIIDMGQMVTLNCDPVSNHLYFYWYKQILGQQMEFLVNFYNGKVMEKSKLFKDQFSVERPDGSYFTLKIQPTALEDSAVYFCASSLRETQYFGPGTRLLVL.

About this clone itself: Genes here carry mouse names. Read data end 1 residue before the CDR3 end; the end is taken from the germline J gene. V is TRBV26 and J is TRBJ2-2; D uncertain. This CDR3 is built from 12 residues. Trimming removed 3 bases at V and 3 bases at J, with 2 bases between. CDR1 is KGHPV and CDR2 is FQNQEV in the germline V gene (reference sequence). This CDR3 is CASSLHTGQLYF. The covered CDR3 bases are TGTGCCAGCAGTCTCCACACCGGGCAGCTCTAC.

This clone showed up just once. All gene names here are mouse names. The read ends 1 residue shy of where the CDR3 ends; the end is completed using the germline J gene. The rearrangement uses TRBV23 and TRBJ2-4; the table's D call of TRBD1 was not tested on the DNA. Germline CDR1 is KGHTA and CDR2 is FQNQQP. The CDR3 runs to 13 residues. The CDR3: CSSSHSSQNTLYF. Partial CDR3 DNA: TGCTCCAGCAGCCACAGTAGTCAAAACACCTTGTAC.

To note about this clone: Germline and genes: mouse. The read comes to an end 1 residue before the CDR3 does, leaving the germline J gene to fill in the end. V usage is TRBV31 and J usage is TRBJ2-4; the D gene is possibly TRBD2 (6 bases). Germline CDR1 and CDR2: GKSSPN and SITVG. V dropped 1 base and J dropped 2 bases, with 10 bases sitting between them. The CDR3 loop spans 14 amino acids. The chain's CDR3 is CAWSPTGLQNTLYF. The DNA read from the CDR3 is TGTGCCTGGAGTCCTACTGGGCTTCAAAACACCTTGTAC.

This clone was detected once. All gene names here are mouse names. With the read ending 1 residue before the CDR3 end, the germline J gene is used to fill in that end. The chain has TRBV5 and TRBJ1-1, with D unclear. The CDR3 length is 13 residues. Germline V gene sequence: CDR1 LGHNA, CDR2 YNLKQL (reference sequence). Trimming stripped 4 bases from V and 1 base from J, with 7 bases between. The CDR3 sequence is CASSPGENTEVFF. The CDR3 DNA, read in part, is TGTGCCAGCAGCCCCGGGGAAAACACAGAAGTCTTC.

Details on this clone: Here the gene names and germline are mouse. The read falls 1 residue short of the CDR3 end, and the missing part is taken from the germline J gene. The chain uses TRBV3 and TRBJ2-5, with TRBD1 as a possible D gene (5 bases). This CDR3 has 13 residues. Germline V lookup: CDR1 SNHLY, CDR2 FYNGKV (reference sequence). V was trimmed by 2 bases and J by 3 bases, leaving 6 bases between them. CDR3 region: CASSLQGQDTQYF. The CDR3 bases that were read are TGTGCCAGCAGCTTACAGGGACAAGACACCCAGTAC.

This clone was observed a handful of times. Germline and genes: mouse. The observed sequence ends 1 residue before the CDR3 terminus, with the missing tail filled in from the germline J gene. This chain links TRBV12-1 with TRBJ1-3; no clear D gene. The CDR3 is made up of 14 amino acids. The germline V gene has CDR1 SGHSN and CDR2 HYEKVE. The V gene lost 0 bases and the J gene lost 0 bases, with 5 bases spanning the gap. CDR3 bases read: TGTGCCAGCTCTCTCGACAATTCTGGAAATACGCTCTAT. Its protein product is CASSLDNSGNTLY. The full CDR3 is CASSLDNSGNTLYF.

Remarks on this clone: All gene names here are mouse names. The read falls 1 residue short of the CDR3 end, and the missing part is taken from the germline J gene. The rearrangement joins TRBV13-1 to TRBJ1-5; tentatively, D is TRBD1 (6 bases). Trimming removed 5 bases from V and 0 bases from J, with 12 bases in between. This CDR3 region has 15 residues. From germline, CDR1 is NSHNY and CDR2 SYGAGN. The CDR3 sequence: CASSPGTNNNQAPLF. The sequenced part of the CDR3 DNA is TGTGCCAGCAGCCCTGGGACAAATAACAACCAGGCTCCGCTT.

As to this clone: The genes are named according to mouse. The CDR3 here is CASSQRQNQDTQYF. The CDR3 bases that were read are TGTGCCAGCAGCCAGAGACAAAACCAAGACACCCAGTAC. This chain links TRBV5 with TRBJ2-5; D call uncertain. With the read ending 1 residue before the CDR3 end, the germline J gene is used to fill in that end. The germline V gene encodes CDR1 LGHNA and CDR2 YNLKQL (reference sequence). V was trimmed by 3 bases and J by 0 bases, leaving 7 bases between them. This CDR3 is built from 14 residues.

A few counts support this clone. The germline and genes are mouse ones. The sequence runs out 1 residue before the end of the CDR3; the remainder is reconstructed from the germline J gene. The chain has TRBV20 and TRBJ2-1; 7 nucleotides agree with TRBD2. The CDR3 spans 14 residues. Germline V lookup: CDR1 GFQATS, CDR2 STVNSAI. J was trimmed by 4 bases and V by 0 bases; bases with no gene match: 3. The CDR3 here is CGARETGNYAEQFF. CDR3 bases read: TGTGGTGCTAGGGAGACTGGGAATTATGCTGAGCAGTTC.

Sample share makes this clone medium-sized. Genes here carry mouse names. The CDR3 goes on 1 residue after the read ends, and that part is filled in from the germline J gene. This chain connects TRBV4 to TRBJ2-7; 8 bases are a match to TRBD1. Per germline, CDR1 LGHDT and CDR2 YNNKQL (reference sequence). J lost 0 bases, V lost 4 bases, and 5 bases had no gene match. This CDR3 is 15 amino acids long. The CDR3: CASSLGQESSYEQYF. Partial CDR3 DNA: TGTGCCAGCAGCTTGGGACAGGAGAGCTCCTATGAACAGTAC.

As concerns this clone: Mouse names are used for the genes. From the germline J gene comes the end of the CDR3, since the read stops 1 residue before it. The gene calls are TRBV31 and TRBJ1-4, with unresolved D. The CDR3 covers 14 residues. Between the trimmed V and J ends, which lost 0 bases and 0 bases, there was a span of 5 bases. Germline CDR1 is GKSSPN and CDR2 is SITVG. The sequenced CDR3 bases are TGTGCCTGGAGTCTTGCAGTTTCCAACGAAAGATTATTT. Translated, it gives CAWSLAVSNERLF. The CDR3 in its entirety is CAWSLAVSNERLFF.

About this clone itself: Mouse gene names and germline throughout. CDR3 DNA (partial): TGTGCAAGCAGCCTAGGGGGGGTTAGTGCAGAAACGCTGTAT. As protein: CASSLGGVSAETLY. The complete CDR3 protein is CASSLGGVSAETLYF. The chain recombines TRBV16 with TRBJ2-3; TRBD2 might be the D (7 bases). From the germline J gene comes the end of the CDR3, since the read stops 1 residue before it. Per the germline V gene, CDR1 is SGHSA and CDR2 is FRNQAP. V lost 5 bases to trimming and J lost 0 bases, with 12 bases between them. The CDR3 has 15 residues.

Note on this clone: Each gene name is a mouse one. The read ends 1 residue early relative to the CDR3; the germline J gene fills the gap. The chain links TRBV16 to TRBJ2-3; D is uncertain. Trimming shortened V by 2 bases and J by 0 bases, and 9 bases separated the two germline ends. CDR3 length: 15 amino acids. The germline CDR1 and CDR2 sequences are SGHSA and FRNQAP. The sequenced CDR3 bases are TGTGCAAGCAGCTTATACCAAACTAGTGCAGAAACGCTGTAT. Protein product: CASSLYQTSAETLY. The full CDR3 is CASSLYQTSAETLYF.

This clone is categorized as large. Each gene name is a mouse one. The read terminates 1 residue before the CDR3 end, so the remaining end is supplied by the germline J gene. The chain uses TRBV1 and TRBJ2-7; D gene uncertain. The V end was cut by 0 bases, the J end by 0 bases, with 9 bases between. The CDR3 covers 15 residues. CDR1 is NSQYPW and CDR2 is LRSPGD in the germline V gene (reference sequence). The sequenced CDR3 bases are TGCACCTGCAGTGCAGAGCCGGGCCCCTCCTATGAACAGTAC. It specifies CTCSAEPGPSYEQY. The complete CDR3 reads CTCSAEPGPSYEQYF. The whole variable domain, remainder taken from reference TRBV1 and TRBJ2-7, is VTLLEQNPRWRLVPRGQAVNLRCILKNSQYPWMSWYQQDLQKQLQWLFTLRSPGDKEVKSLPGADYLATRVTDTELRLQVANMSQGRTLYCTCSAEPGPSYEQYFGPGTRLTVL.

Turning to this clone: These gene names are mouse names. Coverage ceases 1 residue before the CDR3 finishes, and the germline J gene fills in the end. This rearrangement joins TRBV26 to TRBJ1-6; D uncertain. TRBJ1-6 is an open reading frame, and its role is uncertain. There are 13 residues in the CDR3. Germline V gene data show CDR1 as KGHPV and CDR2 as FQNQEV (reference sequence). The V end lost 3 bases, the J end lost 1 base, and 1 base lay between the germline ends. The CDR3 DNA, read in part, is TGTGCCAGCAGTCTCTCCTATAATTCGCCCCTCTAC. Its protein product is CASSLSYNSPLY. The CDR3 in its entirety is CASSLSYNSPLYF.

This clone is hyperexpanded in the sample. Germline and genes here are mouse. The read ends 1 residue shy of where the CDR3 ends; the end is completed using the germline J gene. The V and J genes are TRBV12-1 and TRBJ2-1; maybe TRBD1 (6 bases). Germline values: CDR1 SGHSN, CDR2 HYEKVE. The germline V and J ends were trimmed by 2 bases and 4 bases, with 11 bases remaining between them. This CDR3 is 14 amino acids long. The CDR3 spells CASSPPGQYAEQFF. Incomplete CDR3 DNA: TGTGCCAGCTCTCCACCGGGACAATATGCTGAGCAGTTC.

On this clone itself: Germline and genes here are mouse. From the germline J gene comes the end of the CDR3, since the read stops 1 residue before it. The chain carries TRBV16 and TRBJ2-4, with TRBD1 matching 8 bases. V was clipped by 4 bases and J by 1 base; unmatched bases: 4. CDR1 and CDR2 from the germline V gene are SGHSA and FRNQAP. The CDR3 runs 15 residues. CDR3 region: CASSYGQGGQNTLYF. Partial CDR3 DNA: TGTGCAAGCAGCTACGGACAGGGAGGTCAAAACACCTTGTAC.

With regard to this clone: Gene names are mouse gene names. The CDR3 spells CAWSLRGGAETLYF. The sequenced CDR3 bases are TGTGCCTGGAGTCTGAGGGGGGGCGCAGAAACGCTGTAT. V gene TRBV31 combines with J gene TRBJ2-3; TRBD2 matches at 8 bases. Coverage ceases 1 residue before the CDR3 finishes, and the germline J gene fills in the end. V lost 0 bases, J lost 3 bases, and 2 bases stayed unmatched. The length of the CDR3 is 14 residues. Per germline, CDR1 GKSSPN and CDR2 SITVG.

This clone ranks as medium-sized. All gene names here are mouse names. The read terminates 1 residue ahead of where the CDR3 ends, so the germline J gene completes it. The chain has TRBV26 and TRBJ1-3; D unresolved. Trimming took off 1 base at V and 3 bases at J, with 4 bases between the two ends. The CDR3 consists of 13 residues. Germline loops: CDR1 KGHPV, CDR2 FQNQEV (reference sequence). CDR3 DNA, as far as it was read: TGTGCCAGCAGTCTGTTGGGTGGAAATACGCTCTAT. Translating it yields CASSLLGGNTLY. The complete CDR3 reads CASSLLGGNTLYF.

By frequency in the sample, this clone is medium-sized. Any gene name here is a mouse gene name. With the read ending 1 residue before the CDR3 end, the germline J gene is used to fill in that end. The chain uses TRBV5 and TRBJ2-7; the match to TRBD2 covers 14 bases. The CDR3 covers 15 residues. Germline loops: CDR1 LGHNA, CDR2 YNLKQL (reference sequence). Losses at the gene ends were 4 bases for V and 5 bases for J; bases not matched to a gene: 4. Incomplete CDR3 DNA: TGTGCCAGCAGCCCGGGACTGGGGGGGCAGCATGAACAGTAC. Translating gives CASSPGLGGQHEQY. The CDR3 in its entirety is CASSPGLGGQHEQYF.

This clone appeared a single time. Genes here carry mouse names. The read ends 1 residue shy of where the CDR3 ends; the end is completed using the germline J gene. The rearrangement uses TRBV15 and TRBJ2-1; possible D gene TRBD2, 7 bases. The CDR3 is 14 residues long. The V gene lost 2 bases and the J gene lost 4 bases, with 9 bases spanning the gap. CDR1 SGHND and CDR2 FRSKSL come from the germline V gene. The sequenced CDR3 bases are TGTGCCAGCAGTTTAAGGGGGGGGTATGCTGAGCAGTTC. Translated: CASSLRGGYAEQF. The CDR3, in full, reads CASSLRGGYAEQFF.

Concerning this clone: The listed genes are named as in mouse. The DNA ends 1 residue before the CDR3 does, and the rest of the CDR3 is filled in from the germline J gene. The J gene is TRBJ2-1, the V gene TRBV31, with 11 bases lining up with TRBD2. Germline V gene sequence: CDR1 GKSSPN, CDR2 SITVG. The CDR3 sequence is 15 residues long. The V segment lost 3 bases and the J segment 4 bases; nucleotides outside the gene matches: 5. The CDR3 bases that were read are TGTGCCTGGAGCCTCGACTGGGGGGGATATGCTGAGCAGTTC. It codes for CAWSLDWGGYAEQF. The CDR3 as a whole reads CAWSLDWGGYAEQFF.

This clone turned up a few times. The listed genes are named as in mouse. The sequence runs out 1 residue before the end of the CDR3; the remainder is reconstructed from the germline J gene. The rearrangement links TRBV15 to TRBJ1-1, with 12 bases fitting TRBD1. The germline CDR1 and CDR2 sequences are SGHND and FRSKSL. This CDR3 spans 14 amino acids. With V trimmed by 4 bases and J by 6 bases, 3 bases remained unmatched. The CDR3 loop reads CASSWDRGRPEVFF. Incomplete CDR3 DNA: TGTGCCAGCAGTTGGGACAGGGGGCGCCCAGAAGTCTTC. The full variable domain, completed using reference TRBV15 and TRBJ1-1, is DAGVTQTPRHEVAEKGQTIILKCEPVSGHNDLFWYRQTKIQGLELLSYFRSKSLMEDGGAFKDRFKAEMLNSSFSTLKIQPTEPKDSAVYLCASSWDRGRPEVFFGKGTRLTVV.

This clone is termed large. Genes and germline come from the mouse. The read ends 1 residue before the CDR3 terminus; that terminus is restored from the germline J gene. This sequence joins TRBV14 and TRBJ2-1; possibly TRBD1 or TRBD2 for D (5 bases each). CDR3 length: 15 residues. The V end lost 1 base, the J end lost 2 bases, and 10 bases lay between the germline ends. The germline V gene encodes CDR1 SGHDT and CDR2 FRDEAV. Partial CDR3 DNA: TGTGCCAGCAGTTTCGTGAGGGACGACTATGCTGAGCAGTTC. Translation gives CASSFVRDDYAEQF. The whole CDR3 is CASSFVRDDYAEQFF.

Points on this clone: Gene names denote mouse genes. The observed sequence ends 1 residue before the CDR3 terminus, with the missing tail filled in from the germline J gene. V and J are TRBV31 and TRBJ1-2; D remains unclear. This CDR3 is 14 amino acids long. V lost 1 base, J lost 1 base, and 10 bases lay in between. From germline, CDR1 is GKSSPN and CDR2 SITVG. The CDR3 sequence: CAWSQQTLNSDYTF. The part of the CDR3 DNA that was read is TGTGCCTGGAGTCAACAAACATTAAACTCCGACTACACC.